The rows below give T cell receptor beta chains drawn from one sample of a study of T cell repertoires in cytomegalovirus infection. Their antigens are not known. One entry per CDR3 protein results from TCRdb running MiXCR on the reads. There are just over 450,000 distinct CDR3 sequences in the sample; about 39% occur only once, and about 41% lies in the top ten. The sample consisted of cultured PBMCs, taken from culture after CMV antigen stimulation. These receptors all come from a human donor in good health (CMV status not recorded). Some clones in this sample may be carry-over from other donors' samples. Each CDR3 is given with its conserved first and last residue. A D gene is named only where the DNA matches it firmly. For some rows the clone size is stated as once, few or many, or as a class when expanded; others skip it.

clone_size d_call j_call v_call cdr3_nt cdr3_aa
few NA TRBJ2-3 TRBV7-9 TGTGCCAGCAGCTCGTACCACCTGGGCGGGTCCACAGATACGCAGTATTTT CASSSYHLGGSTDTQYF
NA TRBD1 TRBJ1-5 TRBV11-3 TGTGCCAGCATCATGGGTAGGGGGCGGGCAATAATTCCCCTCCGTGGAGATCAGCCCCAGCATTTT CASIMGRGRAIIPLRGDQPQHF
NA TRBD1 TRBJ2-5 TRBV6-1 TGTGCCAGCATGACGGACAGGGTCCAAGAGACCCAGTACTTC CASMTDRVQETQYF
NA NA TRBJ2-1 TRBV20-1 TGCAGTGCTAGCGGCCAGGGTAGTAATTTCGATGAGCAGTTCTTC CSASGQGSNFDEQFF
NA NA TRBJ1-3 TRBV7-2 TGTGCCAGCAGCTTGTGGGGCCTAAACACCATATATTTT CASSLWGLNTIYF
NA NA TRBJ1-3 TRBV19 TGTGCCAGTACTAAACAGGGCCGGGCTGGAAACACCATATATTTT CASTKQGRAGNTIYF
NA NA TRBJ2-1 TRBV29-1 TGCAGCGTTCCCGATAACTACAATGAGCAGTTCTTC CSVPDNYNEQFF
NA TRBD2 TRBJ2-1 TRBV11-3 TGTGCCAGCAGCTTTTCTAGCGGAGGCAATGAGCAGTTCTTC CASSFSSGGNEQFF
few NA TRBJ2-1 TRBV7-8 TGTGCCAGCAGCTTAGTTTCAGGAGCCCAGACTTCGGATGAGCAGTTCTTC CASSLVSGAQTSDEQFF
few TRBD2 TRBJ2-5 TRBV11-2 TGTGCCAGCAGCTTAGGCCGCGGGGGAGAGACCCAGTACTTC CASSLGRGGETQYF
few TRBD1 TRBJ1-1 TRBV6-2/TRBV6-3 TGTGCCAGCAGTAAACCGGGACAGGGGAGCACTGAAGCTTTCTTT CASSKPGQGSTEAFF
few TRBD2 TRBJ2-3 TRBV12-3/TRBV12-4 TGTGCCAGCAGTCCGAGCTTGGGACTAGCGGGATCAGGGACCGGCACAGATACGCAGTATTTT CASSPSLGLAGSGTGTDTQYF
NA NA TRBJ1-1 TRBV7-2 TGTGCCAGCAGTCAGTGGGGGACGAACACTGAAGCTTTCTTT CASSQWGTNTEAFF
many TRBD1 TRBJ1-2 TRBV7-9 TGTGCCAGCAGCTTAGACAGGGGGAACTATGGCTACACCTTC CASSLDRGNYGYTF
few NA TRBJ2-7 TRBV7-9 TGTGCCAGCAGCTTAGTACGGTCGGCGCGCGAGCAGTACTTC CASSLVRSAREQYF
many NA TRBJ2-1 TRBV7-2 TGTGCCAGCAGCTTAGAATGGGGGTTCTACAATGAGCAGTTCTTC CASSLEWGFYNEQFF
NA NA TRBJ2-3 TRBV7-6 TGTGCCAGCGGCCAATTCACAGATACGCAGTATTTT CASGQFTDTQYF